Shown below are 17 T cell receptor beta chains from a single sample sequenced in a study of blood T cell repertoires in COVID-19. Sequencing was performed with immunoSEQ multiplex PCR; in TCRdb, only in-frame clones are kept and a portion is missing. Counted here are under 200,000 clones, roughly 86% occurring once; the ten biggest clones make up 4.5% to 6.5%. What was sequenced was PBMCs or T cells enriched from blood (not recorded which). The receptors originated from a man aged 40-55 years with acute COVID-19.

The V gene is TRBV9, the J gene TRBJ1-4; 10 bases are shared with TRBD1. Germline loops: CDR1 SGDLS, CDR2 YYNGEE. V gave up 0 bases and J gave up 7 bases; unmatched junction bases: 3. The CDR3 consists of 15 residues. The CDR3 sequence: CASSVVGTGVEKLFF. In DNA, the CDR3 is TGTGCCAGCAGCGTAGTGGGGACAGGGGTTGAAAAACTGTTTTTT.

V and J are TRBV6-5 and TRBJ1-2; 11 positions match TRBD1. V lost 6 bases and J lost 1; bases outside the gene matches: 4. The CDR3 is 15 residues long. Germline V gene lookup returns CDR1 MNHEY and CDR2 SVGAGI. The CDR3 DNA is TGTGCCAGCAGCTTCGGGACAGGGGGTAACTATGGCTACACCTTC. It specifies CASSFGTGGNYGYTF.

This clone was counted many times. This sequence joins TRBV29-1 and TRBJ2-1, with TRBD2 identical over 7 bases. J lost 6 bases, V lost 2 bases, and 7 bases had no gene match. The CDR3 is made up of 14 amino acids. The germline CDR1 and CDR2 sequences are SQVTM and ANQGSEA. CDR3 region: CSVERGRAGNEQFF. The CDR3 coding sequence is TGCAGCGTTGAAAGAGGGAGGGCCGGCAATGAGCAGTTCTTC.

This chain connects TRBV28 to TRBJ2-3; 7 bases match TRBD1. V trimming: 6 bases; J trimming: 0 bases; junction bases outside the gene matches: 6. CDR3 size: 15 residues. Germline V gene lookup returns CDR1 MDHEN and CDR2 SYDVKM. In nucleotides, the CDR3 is TGTGCCAGCAGCCGGGACAGAGCCAGCACAGATACGCAGTATTTT. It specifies CASSRDRASTDTQYF.

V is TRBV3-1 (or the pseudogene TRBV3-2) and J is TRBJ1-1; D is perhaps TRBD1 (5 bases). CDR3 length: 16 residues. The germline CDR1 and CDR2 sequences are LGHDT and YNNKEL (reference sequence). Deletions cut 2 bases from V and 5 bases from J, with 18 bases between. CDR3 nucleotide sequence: TGTGCCAGCAGCCAATCCGGCCAGGGTGTGTGTACTGAAGCTTTCTTT. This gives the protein CASSQSGQGVCTEAFF.

This CDR3 reads CASRENTFSGANVLTF. CDR3 nucleotides: TGTGCCAGTAGGGAGAACACCTTCTCTGGGGCCAACGTCCTGACTTTC. This rearrangement joins TRBV19 to TRBJ2-6; unclear D gene. CDR3 length equals 16 residues. CDR1 and CDR2 (germline): LNHDA, SQIVND (reference sequence). Trimming took 6 bases from V and 0 from J, leaving 12 bases between them.

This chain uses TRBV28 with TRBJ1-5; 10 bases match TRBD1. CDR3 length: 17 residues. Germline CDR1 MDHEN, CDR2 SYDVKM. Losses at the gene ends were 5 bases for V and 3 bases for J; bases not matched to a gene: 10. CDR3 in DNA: TGTGCCAGCAGTATGACAGGGGGCGGTTCCAACAATCAGCCCCAGCATTTT. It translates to CASSMTGGGSNNQPQHF. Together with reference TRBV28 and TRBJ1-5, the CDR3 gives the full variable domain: DVKVTQSSRYLVKRTGEKVFLECVQDMDHENMFWYRQDPGLGLRLIYFSYDVKMKEKGDIPEGYSVSREKKERFSLILESASTNQTSMYLCASSMTGGGSNNQPQHFGDGTRLSIL.

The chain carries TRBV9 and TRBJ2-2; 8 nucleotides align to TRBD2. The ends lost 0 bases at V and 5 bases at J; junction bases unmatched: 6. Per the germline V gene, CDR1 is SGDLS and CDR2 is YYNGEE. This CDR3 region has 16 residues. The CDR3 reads CASSVEAGVATGELFF. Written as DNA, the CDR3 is TGTGCCAGCAGCGTAGAAGCGGGAGTCGCTACCGGGGAGCTGTTTTTT.

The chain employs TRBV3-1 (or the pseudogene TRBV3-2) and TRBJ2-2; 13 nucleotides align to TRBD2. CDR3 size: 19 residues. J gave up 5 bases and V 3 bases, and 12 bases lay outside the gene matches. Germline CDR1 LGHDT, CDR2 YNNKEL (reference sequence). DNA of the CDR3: TGTGCCAGCAGCCAGGAAACGCGACTAGCGGGGGGAAAAACCGGGGAGCTGTTTTTT. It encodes CASSQETRLAGGKTGELFF.

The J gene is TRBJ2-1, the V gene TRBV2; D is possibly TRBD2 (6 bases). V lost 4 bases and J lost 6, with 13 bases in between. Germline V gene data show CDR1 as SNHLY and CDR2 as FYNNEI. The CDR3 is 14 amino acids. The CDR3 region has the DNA TGTGCCAGCAGTGCCGGGAGAAAGGCCAATGAGCAGTTCTTC. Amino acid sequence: CASSAGRKANEQFF.

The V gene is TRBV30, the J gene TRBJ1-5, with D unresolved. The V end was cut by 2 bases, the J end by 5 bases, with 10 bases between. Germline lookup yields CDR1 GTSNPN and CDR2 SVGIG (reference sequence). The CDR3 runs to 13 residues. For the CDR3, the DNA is TGTGCCTGGAGTTCACAGATCGATCAGCCCCAGCATTTT. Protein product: CAWSSQIDQPQHF.

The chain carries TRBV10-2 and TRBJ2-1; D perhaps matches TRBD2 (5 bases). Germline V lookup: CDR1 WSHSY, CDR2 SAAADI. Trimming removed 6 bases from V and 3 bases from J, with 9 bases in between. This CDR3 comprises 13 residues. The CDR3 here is CASRRGFYNEQFF. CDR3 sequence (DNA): TGCGCCAGCAGAAGAGGGTTCTACAATGAGCAGTTCTTC.

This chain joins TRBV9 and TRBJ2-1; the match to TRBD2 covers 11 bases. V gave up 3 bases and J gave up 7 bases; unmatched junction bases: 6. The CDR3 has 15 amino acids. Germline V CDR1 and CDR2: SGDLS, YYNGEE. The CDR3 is CASSAQGLAVNEQFF. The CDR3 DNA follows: TGTGCCAGCAGCGCCCAGGGACTAGCGGTAAATGAGCAGTTCTTC.

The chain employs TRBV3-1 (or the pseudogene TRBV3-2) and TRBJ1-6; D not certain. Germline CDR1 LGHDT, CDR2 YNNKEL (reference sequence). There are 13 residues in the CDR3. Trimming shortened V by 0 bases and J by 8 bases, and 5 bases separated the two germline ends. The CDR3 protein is CASSQERHSPLHF. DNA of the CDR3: TGTGCCAGCAGCCAAGAGAGGCATTCACCCCTCCACTTT.

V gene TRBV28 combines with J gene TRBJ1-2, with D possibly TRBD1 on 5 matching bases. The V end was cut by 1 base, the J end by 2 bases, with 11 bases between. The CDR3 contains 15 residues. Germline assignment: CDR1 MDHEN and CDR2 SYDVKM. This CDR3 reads CASSLYAGGNYGYTF. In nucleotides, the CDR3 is TGTGCCAGCAGTTTATACGCCGGGGGGAACTATGGCTACACCTTC.

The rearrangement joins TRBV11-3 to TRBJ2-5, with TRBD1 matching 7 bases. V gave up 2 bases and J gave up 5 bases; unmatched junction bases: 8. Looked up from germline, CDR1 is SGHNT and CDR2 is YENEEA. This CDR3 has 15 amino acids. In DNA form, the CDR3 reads TGTGCCAGCAGCTTAACAGGGGATTTGTGGGAGACCCAGTACTTC. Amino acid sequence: CASSLTGDLWETQYF.

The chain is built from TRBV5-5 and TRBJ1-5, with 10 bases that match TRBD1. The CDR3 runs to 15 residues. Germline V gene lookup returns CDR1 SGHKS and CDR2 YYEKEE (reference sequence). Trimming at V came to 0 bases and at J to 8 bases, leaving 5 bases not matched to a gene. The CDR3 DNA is TGTGCCAGCAGCTTGGCAGGGACAGGGGAAGAGCCCCAGCATTTT. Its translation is CASSLAGTGEEPQHF.